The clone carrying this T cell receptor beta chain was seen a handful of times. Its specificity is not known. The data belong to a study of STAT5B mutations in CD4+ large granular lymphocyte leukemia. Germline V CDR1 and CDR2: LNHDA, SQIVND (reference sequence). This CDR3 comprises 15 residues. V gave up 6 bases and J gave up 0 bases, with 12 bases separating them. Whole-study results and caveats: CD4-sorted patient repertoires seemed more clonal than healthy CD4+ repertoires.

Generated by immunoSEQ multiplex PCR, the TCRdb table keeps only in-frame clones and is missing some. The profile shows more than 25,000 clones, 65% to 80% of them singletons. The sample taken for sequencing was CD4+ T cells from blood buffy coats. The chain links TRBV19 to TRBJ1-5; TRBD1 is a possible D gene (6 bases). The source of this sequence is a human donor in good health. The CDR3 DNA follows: TGTGCCAGTAGAGAGGGACATTTTAGCAATCAGCCCCAGCATTTT. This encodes CASREGHFSNQPQHF.